This T cell receptor beta chain is drawn from a study of blood T cell repertoires in COVID-19 (dated by TCRdb to 2018 to 2021). Broadly, across the study: Collaborator samples came from the United States, Italy and Spain and covered acute and convalescent phases of COVID-19. The material from the prospective study consisted of cDNA or gDNA derived from T cells, B-cell-depleted T cells, or PBMCs. Deeply sampled blood TCRbeta repertoires from subjects exposed to, actively infected with, or recovered from COVID-19 were included in the dataset. A freely available public database, intended as a resource for researchers studying the immune response to SARS-CoV-2, is where the repertoires were released. The samples were drawn from two sources: the first 160 participants of the ongoing ImmuneRACE study, and 1,000 to 1,500 subjects contributed by 6 global collaborators. A de-identified subject ID, COVID-19 status, age in years and sex were almost always included in the sample metadata. Where HLA class I and class II types were available, the types were taken from metadata supplied by the sample provider, not from assay-based typing. Findings and caveats that apply to the study as a whole: The quantity of clinical and demographic metadata differed by source and by participant and was supplied without curation.

A remark on this clone: The antigen it binds to is not known. It has no much larger one-base neighbor in the sample; base qualities were not kept.

TCRbeta CDR3 regions were amplified from genomic DNA using the immunoSEQ Assay, a bias-controlled multiplex PCR. In the authors' own workflow: The number of nucleated cells in each sample was estimated from the amplification of reference gene primers within the assay. To quantify the absolute abundance of each unique TCRbeta CDR3 rearrangement, sequence reads were collapsed and filtered. For each sample, productive Simpson clonality was calculated by taking the square root of Simpson's diversity index across productive rearrangements. Held by TCRdb, this immuneACCESS table contains in-frame sequences only and omits some clones. Under half of the omission traces to an unresolved V gene where checked; the cause of the rest is unknown. That table furnishes V, J and clone size, whereas the DNA furnished D and trimming. Across this sample there are some 100,000 clones, with more than 85% seen only once. The ten top clones hold 0.97% of the sample.

Each collaborating institution followed its own protocols to collect whole blood in K2EDTA tubes. For TCRbeta analysis, collaborator samples were shipped as frozen whole blood, as isolated PBMCs, or as DNA extracted from either sample type. The germline V and J ends show losses of 5 bases and 3 bases respectively, and no gene match explains 4 bases of the junction. The germline V gene specifies SGHTA as CDR1 and FQGNSA as CDR2. From cysteine to phenylalanine, the CDR3 is 16 amino acids long. The CDR3 DNA has 48 bases and is translated from base 1. This TCR was recovered from a man aged 60 to 69 with acute or convalescent COVID-19. Sequences were obtained from peripheral blood. The chain uses TRBV7-2 and TRBJ2-1; TRBD2 lines up with 13 middle nucleotides. The DNA sequence is as follows: TGTGCCAGCAGCGTCGGGACTAGCGGGATCTACAATGAGCAGTTCTTC. This is translated as CASSVGTSGIYNEQFF.